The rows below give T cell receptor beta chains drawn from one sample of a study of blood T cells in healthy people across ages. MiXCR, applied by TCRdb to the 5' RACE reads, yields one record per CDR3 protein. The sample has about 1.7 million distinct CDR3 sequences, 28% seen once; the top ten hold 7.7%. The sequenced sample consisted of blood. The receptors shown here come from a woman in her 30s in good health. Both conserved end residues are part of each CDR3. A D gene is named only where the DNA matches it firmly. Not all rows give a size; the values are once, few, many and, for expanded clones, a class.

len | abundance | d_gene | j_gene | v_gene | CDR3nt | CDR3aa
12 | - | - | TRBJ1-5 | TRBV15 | TGTGCCACCAGCGCGAATAATCAGCCCCAGCATTTT | CATSANNQPQHF
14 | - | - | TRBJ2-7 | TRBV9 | TGTGCCAGCAGCGTGGTTAGCGGATCCTACGAGCAGTACTTC | CASSVVSGSYEQYF
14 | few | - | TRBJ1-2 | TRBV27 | TGTGCCAGCAGTTCCTTAGACGCTGCCTATGGCTACACCTTC | CASSSLDAAYGYTF
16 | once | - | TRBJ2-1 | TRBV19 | TGTGCCAGTAGTTCCAACCCCGGGCTGCTGAACAATGAGCAGTTCTTC | CASSSNPGLLNNEQFF
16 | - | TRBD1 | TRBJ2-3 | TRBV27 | TGTGCCAGCAGTCGAACCGCAGGGGGTGGAGTAGATACGCAGTATTTT | CASSRTAGGGVDTQYF
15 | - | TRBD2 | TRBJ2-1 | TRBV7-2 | TGTGCCAGCAGCAACGCTAGCGGGAGCCTCTATGAGCAGTTCTTC | CASSNASGSLYEQFF
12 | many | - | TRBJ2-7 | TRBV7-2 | TGTGCCAGCAGCTTAAATGCCTACGAGCAGTACTTC | CASSLNAYEQYF
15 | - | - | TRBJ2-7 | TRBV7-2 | TGCGCCAGCAGCCCCGGAGATTACCTCTCGGGGGAGCAGTACTTC | CASSPGDYLSGEQYF
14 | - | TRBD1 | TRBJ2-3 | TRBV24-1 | TGTGCCACCAGTGATCGGACAGGGGTGGATACGCAGTATTTT | CATSDRTGVDTQYF
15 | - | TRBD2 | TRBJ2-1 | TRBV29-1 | TGCAGCGTTTCTTTTGGGACTAGCGGAGACAATGAGCAGTTCTTC | CSVSFGTSGDNEQFF
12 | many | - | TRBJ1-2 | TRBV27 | TGTGCCACCTATAGGTCTGGCTATGGCTACACCTTC | CATYRSGYGYTF
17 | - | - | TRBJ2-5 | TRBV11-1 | TGTGCCAGCAGCTTTGCCCCTTCCGGGGGGCCTTCGAATGAGCAGTACTTC | CASSFAPSGGPSNEQYF
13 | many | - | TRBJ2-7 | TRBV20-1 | TGCAGTGCTAGAGATATTAGATCCTACGAGCAGTACTTC | CSARDIRSYEQYF
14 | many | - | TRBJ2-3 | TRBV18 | TGTGCCAGCTCACCGTTAACATCCACAGATACGCAGTATTTT | CASSPLTSTDTQYF
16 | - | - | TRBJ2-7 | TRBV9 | TGTGCCAGCAGCGCGGCCCCGACCCCGGGCCCCTACGAGCAGTACTTC | CASSAAPTPGPYEQYF
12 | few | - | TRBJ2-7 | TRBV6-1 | TGTGCCACTAACGATCCCTCCTACGAGCAGTACTTC | CATNDPSYEQYF
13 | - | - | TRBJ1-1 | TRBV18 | TGTGCCAGCTCAGAGGCTCTGAACACTGAAGCTTTCTTT | CASSEALNTEAFF
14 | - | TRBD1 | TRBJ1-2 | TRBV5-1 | TGCGCCAGCAGCCCGGGACAGGCCCACTATGGCTACACCTTC | CASSPGQAHYGYTF
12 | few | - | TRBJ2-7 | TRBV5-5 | TGTGCCAGCAGCTCTGTAGTCTACGAGCAGTACTTC | CASSSVVYEQYF
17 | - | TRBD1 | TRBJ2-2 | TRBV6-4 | TGTACCAGGGAAGGACAGGGTTTTCCTGGGTGCACCGGGGAGCTGTTTTTT | CTREGQGFPGCTGELFF
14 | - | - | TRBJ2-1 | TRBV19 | TGTGCCAGTAGTATTTCTAGCAGATACAATGAGCAGTTCTTC | CASSISSRYNEQFF
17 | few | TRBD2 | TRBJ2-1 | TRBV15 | TGTGCCACCAGCAGATCCCTCACTAGCGGGGGGGCAAATGAGCAGTTCTTC | CATSRSLTSGGANEQFF
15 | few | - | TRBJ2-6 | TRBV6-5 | TGTGCCAGCGGTAAAGAGATCTCTGGGGCCAACGTCCTGACTTTC | CASGKEISGANVLTF